Sequencing of this T cell receptor (beta chain) was carried out in a study of T cell repertoires in cytomegalovirus infection. TCRdb reanalysed the reads using MiXCR and keeps one entry per CDR3 protein. The sample includes 150,000 to 200,000 distinct CDR3 sequences, 13% to 15% seen only once; the top ten take more than 20%. V was cut by 4 bases and J by 5 bases, with 14 bases left in between. The length of the CDR3 is 13 residues. CDR1 is DFQATT and CDR2 is SNEGSKA in the germline V gene (reference sequence). The chain recombines TRBV20-1 with TRBJ2-5; TRBD1 might be the D (6 bases). This sequence was found in a human donor in good health (CMV status not recorded). Some clones in this sample may be carry-over from other donors' samples. Sequencing was performed on PBMCs. This CDR3 is CSAIAGVSETQYF. CDR3 nucleotides: TGCAGTGCTATTGCAGGGGTTTCGGAGACCCAGTACTTC.